Listed below are T cell receptor beta chains from one sample, sequenced in a study of blood T cell repertoires in COVID-19. Sequencing used immunoSEQ multiplex PCR; TCRdb keeps in-frame clones, though not all of them. The sample contains some 23,000 clones, 90% of which appear only once. What was sequenced was peripheral blood. The receptors originated from a human donor in a cohort sampled during active COVID-19. CDR3s include the opening cysteine and the closing phenylalanine or tryptophan. Fields, in order: V gene, J gene, D gene, clone size, CDR3 DNA, CDR3 protein. A D gene is named only where the DNA matches it firmly. Not all rows give a size; the values are once, few, many and, for expanded clones, a class.

>TRBV10-3|TRBJ2-5|-|-
TGTGCCATCAGTGCAGACGGGATCCAAGAGACCCAGTACTTC
CAISADGIQETQYF
>TRBV5-1|TRBJ2-5|TRBD2|-
TGCGCCAGCAGCTACCGAAGACTAGCGGGTCAAGAGACCCAGTACTTC
CASSYRRLAGQETQYF
>TRBV3-1/TRBV3-2|TRBJ2-6|TRBD1|-
TGTGCCAGCAGCCAGTGGACAGGGACCGGGGCCAACGTCCTGACTTTC
CASSQWTGTGANVLTF
>TRBV5-1|TRBJ2-5|TRBD1|-
TGCGCCAGCAGCTCGACAGGGTACCAAGAGACCCAGTACTTC
CASSSTGYQETQYF
>TRBV27|TRBJ2-1|TRBD2|-
TGTGCCAGCAGTTTACATGGCGGGGGGGCTTATGAGCAGTTCTTC
CASSLHGGGAYEQFF
>TRBV6-1|TRBJ1-4|-|-
TGTGCCAGCAGTGATGGGGCCGGTGGTGAAAAACTGTTTTTT
CASSDGAGGEKLFF
>TRBV27|TRBJ1-4|-|-
TGTGCCTGCGGGACGTTGGATGAAAAACTGTTTTTT
CACGTLDEKLFF
>TRBV7-9|TRBJ2-1|-|medium-sized
TGTGCCAGCAGCAATAGACAGTTCAATGAGCAGTTCTTC
CASSNRQFNEQFF
>TRBV5-1|TRBJ2-5|-|-
TGCGCCAGTACTCTAGGGGGAAAGGAGACCCAGTACTTC
CASTLGGKETQYF
>TRBV9|TRBJ1-3|-|-
TGTGCCAGCAGCGTAGGGGACAATTTAAACACCATATATTTT
CASSVGDNLNTIYF
>TRBV19|TRBJ2-7|-|-
TGTGCCAGTAGTATACAGGGCTCCTACGAGCAGTACTTC
CASSIQGSYEQYF
>TRBV7-2|TRBJ1-5|-|-
TGTGCCAGCAGCTTAGTAGGCGGGGGCATCAATCAGCCCCAGCATTTT
CASSLVGGGINQPQHF
>TRBV15|TRBJ2-3|-|-
TGTGCCACCAGCCAATCGAGCGGGCTCACAGATACGCAGTATTTT
CATSQSSGLTDTQYF